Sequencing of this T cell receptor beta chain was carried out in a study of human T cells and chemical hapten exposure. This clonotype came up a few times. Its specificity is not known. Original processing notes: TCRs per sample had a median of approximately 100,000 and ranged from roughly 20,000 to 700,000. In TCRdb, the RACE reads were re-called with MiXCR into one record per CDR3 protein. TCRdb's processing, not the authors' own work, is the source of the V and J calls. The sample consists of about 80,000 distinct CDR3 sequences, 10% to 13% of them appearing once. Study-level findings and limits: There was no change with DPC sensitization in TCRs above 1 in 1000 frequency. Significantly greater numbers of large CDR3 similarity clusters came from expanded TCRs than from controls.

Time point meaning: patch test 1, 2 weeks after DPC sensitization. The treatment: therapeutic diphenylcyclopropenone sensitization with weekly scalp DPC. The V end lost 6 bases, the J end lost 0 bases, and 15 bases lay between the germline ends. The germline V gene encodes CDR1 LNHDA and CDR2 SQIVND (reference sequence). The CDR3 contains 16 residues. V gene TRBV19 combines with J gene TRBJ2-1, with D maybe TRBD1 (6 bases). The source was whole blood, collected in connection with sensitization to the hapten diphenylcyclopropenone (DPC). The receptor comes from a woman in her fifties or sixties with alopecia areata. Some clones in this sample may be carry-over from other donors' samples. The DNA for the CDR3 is TGTGCCAGTAGGGATCTTAGGGGGAGCTCCTACAATGAGCAGTTCTTC. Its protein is CASRDLRGSSYNEQFF.